Sequencing of this T cell receptor beta chain was carried out in a study of human T cells and chemical hapten exposure. This clonotype was seen more than once but under ten times. One entry per CDR3 protein, called by TCRdb with MiXCR from the RACE reads. The sample includes 35,000 to 50,000 distinct CDR3 sequences, roughly 9% of them seen just once. CDR1 and CDR2 (germline): SEHNR, FQNEAQ (reference sequence). The V end lost 2 bases, the J end lost 3 bases, and 13 bases lay between the germline ends. There are 15 residues in the CDR3. Stated time point: patch test 2, 6 weeks after DPC sensitization. Sample treatment: therapeutic diphenylcyclopropenone sensitization with weekly scalp DPC. Unfractionated whole blood yielded total RNA.

The origin of this receptor is a woman aged 25 to 39 with alopecia areata. Some clones in this sample may be carry-over from other donors' samples. Here the sequenced sample was whole blood, taken in connection with sensitization to the hapten diphenylcyclopropenone (DPC). The genes are TRBV7-9 and TRBJ2-5, with D tentatively TRBD2 (5 bases). CDR3 loop: CASSLPLGEEETQYF. CDR3 DNA sequence: TGTGCCAGCAGCTTACCGTTGGGAGAGGAAGAGACCCAGTACTTC.